Listed here is a single T cell receptor beta chain. Its antigen is unknown. TCR beta VDJ and CDR3 profiles were obtained from a genomic DNA template. From the reads, TCRdb called clonotypes with MiXCR, one entry per CDR3 protein. The repertoire holds about half a million distinct CDR3 sequences, with roughly 34% as singletons. Trimming cost V 6 bases and J 5 bases, with 11 bases left between them. Germline V gene sequence: CDR1 ENHRY, CDR2 SYGVKD. This CDR3 has 12 amino acids. Only patients with CD8+CD57+ cell expansion on flow cytometry were chosen for sequencing. The enrolled patients all had severe acquired aplastic anemia. These data belong to a study of CD8+CD57+ T cells in acquired aplastic anemia. Whole-study results and caveats: In CD8+ cells, Simpson's diversity showed no significant difference between patients and controls.

The receptor was isolated from a human donor with aplastic anemia. Sequenced input: sorted CD4+, CD8+, or CD8+CD57+ T cells (not recorded which) from PBMCs. The rearrangement uses TRBV10-3 and TRBJ2-7; no reliable D call. CDR3 in DNA: TGTGCCATCAGGGCAGGACCACACGAGCAGTACTTC. This codes for CAIRAGPHEQYF.